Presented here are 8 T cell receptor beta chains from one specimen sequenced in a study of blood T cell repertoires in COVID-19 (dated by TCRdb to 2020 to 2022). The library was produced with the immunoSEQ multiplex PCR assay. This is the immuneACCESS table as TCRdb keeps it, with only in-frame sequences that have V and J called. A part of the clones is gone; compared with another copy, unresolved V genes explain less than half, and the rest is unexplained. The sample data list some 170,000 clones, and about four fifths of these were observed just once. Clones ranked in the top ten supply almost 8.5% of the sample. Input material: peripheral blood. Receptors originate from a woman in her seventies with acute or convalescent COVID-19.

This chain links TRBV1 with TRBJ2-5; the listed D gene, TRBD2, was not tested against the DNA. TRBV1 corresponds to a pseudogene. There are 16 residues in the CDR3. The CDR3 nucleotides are TGCACCAGCAGCCAAGATGAACGGGAGGAAATCGAGACCCAGTACTTC. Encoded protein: CTSSQDEREEIETQYF.

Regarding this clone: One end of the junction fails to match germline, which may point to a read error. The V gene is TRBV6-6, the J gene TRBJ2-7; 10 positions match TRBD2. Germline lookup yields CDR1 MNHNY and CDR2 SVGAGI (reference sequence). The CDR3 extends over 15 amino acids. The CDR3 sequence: CASTIAGGLSYEQYF. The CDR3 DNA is TGTGCAAGCACGATAGCGGGAGGTCTCTCCTACGAGCAGTACTTC.

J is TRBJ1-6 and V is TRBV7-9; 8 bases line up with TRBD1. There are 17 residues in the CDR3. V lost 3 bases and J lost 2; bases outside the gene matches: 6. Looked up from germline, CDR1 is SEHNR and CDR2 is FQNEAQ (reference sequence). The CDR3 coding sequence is TGTGCCAGCAGCTTTTTTCCGGACAGGGCCTATAATTCACCCCTCCACTTT. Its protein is CASSFFPDRAYNSPLHF. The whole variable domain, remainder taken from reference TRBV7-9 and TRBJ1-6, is DTGVSQNPRHKITKRGQNVTFRCDPISEHNRLYWYRQTLGQGPEFLTYFQNEAQLEKSRLLSDRFSAERPKGSFSTLEIQRTEQGDSAMYLCASSFFPDRAYNSPLHFGNGTRLTVT.

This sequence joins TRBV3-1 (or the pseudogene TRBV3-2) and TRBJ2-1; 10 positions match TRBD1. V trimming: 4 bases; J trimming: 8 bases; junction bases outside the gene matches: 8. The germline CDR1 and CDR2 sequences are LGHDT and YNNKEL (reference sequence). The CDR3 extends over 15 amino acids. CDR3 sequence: CASSPWTGGGYEQFF. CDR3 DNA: TGTGCCAGCAGCCCTTGGACAGGGGGAGGGTATGAGCAGTTCTTC.

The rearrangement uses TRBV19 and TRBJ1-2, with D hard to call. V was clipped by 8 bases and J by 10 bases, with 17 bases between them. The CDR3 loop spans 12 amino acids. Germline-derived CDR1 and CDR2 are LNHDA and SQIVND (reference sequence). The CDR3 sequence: CASAGRAPTYTF. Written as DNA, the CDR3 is TGTGCCAGTGCGGGTAGGGCTCCTACCTACACCTTC.

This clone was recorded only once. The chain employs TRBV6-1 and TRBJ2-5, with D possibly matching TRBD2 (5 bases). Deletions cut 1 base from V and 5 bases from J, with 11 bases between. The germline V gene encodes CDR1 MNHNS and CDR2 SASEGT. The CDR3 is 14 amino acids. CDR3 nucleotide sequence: TGTGCCAGCAGTGAAGTTCCTAGCTCGGAGACCCAGTACTTC. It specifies CASSEVPSSETQYF.

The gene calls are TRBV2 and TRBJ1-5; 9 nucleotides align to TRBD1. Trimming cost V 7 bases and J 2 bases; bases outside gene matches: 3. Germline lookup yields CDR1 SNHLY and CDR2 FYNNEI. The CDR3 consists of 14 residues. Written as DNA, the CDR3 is TGTGCCAGCATGTGGACAGGGGGCAATCAGCCCCAGCATTTT. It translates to CASMWTGGNQPQHF.

As DNA, the CDR3 is TGTGCCAGCGGGCTCCTCCCCATGCCCGCGGTCGGGCTAAGGGGTTCACCCCTCCACTTT. Translating gives CASGLLPMPAVGLRGSPLHF. The chain employs TRBV7-8 and TRBJ1-6; tentative D call: TRBD1 (5 bases). Trimming cost V 8 bases and J 9 bases, with 35 bases left between them. The CDR3 loop spans 20 amino acids. Germline V lookup: CDR1 SGHVS, CDR2 FQNEAQ.